Reported below is one TCR beta chain. What antigen it recognizes has not been identified. Base qualities are not provided; no much larger clone lies one nucleotide away. This entry belongs to a study of regulatory T cells in long-lasting Graves disease (dated by TCRdb to about 2021). For the study in its entirety: Persistent Graves' disease was defined as antithyroid drug treatment for over 5 years with persistently positive TSH receptor autoantibodies. Antithyroid drugs had been taken for 10 to 13 years on average by persistent Graves' disease patients in the clinical cohort. This study used TCR sequencing and RNA sequencing of peripheral blood to compare persistent Graves' disease patients against newly diagnosed Graves' disease patients. The study took place in China and was registered as a clinical trial. TCR sequencing covered some 13 persistent and approximately 20 newly diagnosed Graves' disease patients, 33 samples in total.

From cysteine to phenylalanine, the CDR3 is 12 amino acids long. Only the CDR3 region is kept as DNA, spanning 36 bases read in frame from base 1. According to the germline V gene, CDR1 reads KGHSH and CDR2 reads LQKENI. V loses 10 bases, J loses 5 bases, and the germline ends lie 14 bases apart. The investigation overall reported the following: Preferential use of TRBV28, TRBJ1-2 and TRBJ2-5 was observed in persistent disease, whereas TRBV20-1 and TRBJ2-1 were favored in newly diagnosed disease. Lower TCR Shannon entropy and fewer highly expanded clones were observed in persistent Graves' disease patients than in newly diagnosed patients, which suggested clonal expansion. The authors noted that the small sample size was a limitation that may lower accuracy. Sequencing and analysis were restricted to the TCR beta chain. The study examined only peripheral blood because the primary lesion, thyroid tissue, could not be accessed. Patients with persistent disease shared more public clonotypes (under 3,000) than newly diagnosed patients did (approximately 970).

The meaning of the sample's time point label: persistent/refractory GD, antithyroid drugs over 5 years with positive TRAb. For both TCR sequencing and RNA sequencing, RNA was extracted from PBMCs in TRIzol. Graves' disease was diagnosed according to American Thyroid Association guidelines. Recruitment of patients was carried out at an endocrinology department in Xi'an, China. From each patient, about 8.9 milliliters of peripheral blood was collected into an EDTA anticoagulant tube. Ficoll Paque Plus density gradient separation was used to isolate PBMCs, and no further T cell sorting was performed. RNA quality was checked with an Agilent 2100 Bioanalyzer and agarose gel, and concentration with a NanoDrop 2000. Receptor amplification or capture employed multiplex PCR. TCRdb shows the sequencer as Illumina HiSeq 4000. TCR beta libraries were built with iRepertoire HTBI primers and Arm-PCR amplification of CDR3 regions. PCR products were gel purified before sequencing. In the authors' own workflow: Across samples, 60 to 75 TRBV and 13 to 15 TRBJ segments were identified and used for gene usage analysis of CDR3 amino acid clonotypes. Filtered high-quality paired reads were merged into contigs using COPE and FqMerger. BLAST was used to align contigs to the IMGT TRBV, TRBD and TRBJ reference genes, and CDR3 was defined following IMGT. Any clonotype with a frequency above 0.1% was classified as a highly expanded clone. Shannon entropy was used to measure repertoire diversity, and the Gini coefficient was used to measure V-J evenness. A clonotype found in more than one individual was treated as public. TCRdb ran its own pipeline on the public reads, namely fastp trimming at Q25 and MiXCR clone calling, and kept in-frame beta chains. Rows merge per CDR3 protein into single entries with the most common DNA and genes. TCRdb, not the original authors, processed these V and J calls. Across this sample there are about half a million distinct CDR3 sequences, with approximately 22% seen only once. About 12% of the sample comes from the top ten.

This TCR derives from a female donor with Graves disease. The chain is made from TRBV18 and TRBJ1-1; a confident D gene designation cannot be given. The specimen was peripheral blood mononuclear cells (PBMCs), collected when the disease was refractory, from a patient treated with antithyroid drugs. The CDR3 protein sequence reads: CATALMDTEAFF. DNA sequence: TGTGCCACCGCCCTGATGGATACTGAAGCTTTCTTT.